This T cell receptor (beta chain) was identified in a study of tumor-infiltrating lymphocytes in localized non-small cell lung cancer. Background on the study: Resected tumor was paired with non-adjacent uninvolved lung from the same patient. General study results and limits: Different pieces of the same tissue were used for each assay. IM1 and IM2 tumors showed no difference in T-cell fraction.

Germline loops: CDR1 ENHRY, CDR2 SYGVKD. This CDR3 comprises 13 residues. Germline trimming cut 6 bases from V and 4 bases from J; bases unmatched to any gene: 6. Clones were sequenced by immunoSEQ multiplex PCR, and TCRdb holds only the in-frame ones, with some missing. The repertoire holds approximately 9,500 clones, with over 70% as singletons. On this clone itself: Its antigen remains unknown.

V and J are TRBV10-3 and TRBJ2-7; 7 bases line up with TRBD1. The specimen was uninvolved lung tissue not adjacent to the tumor. The TCR sequence derives from a human donor with non-small cell lung cancer. The CDR3 reads CAIRGTVEYEQYF. The CDR3 nucleotides read TGTGCCATCAGAGGGACAGTTGAATACGAGCAGTACTTC.